A few counts support the clone carrying this T cell receptor beta chain. What it binds is not known. The data stem from a study of cytomegalovirus exposure and HLA in healthy donors. It was with 60 Vbeta and 13 Jbeta primers that the PCR ran. Sequencing used immunoSEQ multiplex PCR; TCRdb keeps in-frame clones, though not all of them. The sample has approximately 110,000 clones; about 16% are singletons. Whole-study findings and limits: Presence/absence analyses rested on an assumption that sequencing depth was roughly uniform across donors.

The donors (healthy individuals) were bone marrow donors. Sampled while nominally healthy, donors likely had unrecorded immune exposures. Germline V gene data show CDR1 as SEHNR and CDR2 as FQNEAQ (reference sequence). CDR3 size: 15 residues. The ends lost 4 bases at V and 0 bases at J; junction bases unmatched: 3. Sequenced input: PBMCs. The receptor's source is a woman aged 18 to 35 in good health and CMV-seronegative. This chain joins TRBV7-9 and TRBJ1-5, with TRBD1 identical over 7 bases. The CDR3 sequence is CASSSDRASNQPQHF. CDR3 nucleotides: TGTGCCAGCAGCTCCGACAGGGCTAGCAATCAGCCCCAGCATTTT.